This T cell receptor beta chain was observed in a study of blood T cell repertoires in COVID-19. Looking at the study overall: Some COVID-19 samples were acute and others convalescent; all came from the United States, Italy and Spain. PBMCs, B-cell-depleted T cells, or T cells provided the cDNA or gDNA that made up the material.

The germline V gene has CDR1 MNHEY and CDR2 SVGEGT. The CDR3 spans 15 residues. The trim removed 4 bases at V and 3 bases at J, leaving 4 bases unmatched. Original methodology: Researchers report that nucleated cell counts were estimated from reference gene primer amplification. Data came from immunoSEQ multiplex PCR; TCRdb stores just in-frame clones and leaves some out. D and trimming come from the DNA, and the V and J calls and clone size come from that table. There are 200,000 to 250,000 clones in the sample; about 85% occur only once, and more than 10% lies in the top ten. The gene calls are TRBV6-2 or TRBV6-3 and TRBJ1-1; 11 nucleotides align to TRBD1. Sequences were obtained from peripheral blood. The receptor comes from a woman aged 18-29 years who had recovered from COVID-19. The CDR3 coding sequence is TGTGCCAGCAGTTCAGGACAGGGGGCAGACACTGAAGCTTTCTTT. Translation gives CASSSGQGADTEAFF.